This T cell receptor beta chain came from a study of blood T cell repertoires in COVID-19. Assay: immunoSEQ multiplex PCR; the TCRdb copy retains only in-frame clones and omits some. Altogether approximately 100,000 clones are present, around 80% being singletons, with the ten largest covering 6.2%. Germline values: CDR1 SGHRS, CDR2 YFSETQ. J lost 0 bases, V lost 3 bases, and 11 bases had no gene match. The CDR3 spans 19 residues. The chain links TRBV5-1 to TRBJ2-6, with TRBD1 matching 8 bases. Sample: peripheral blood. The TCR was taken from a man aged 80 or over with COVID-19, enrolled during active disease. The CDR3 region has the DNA TGCGCCAGCAGCTCTAGATCGGGACAGGAGTCCTCTGGGGCCAACGTCCTGACTTTC. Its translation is CASSSRSGQESSGANVLTF.